This passage covers 14 T cell receptor beta chains from one sample sequenced in a study of CD8 T cells in ankylosing spondylitis. Regarding the study as a whole: Within ankylosing spondylitis blood, a TCR beta motif made up of roughly eight highly homologous variants appeared to be characteristic.

TCRdb analysed the 5' RACE reads with MiXCR anew, one entry per CDR3 protein. Of about 90,000 distinct CDR3 sequences detected, roughly 8.5% appear once; the ten largest clones hold roughly 29%. Their antigens are not known. Sequencing input: blood, either unsorted or a sorted T cell fraction (not recorded which). The receptors come from a male donor with ankylosing spondylitis.

V gene TRBV11-2 combines with J gene TRBJ2-1; TRBD1 is a possible D gene (5 bases). CDR1 and CDR2 from the germline V gene are SGHAT and FQNNGV. V was cut by 5 bases and J by 2 bases, with 13 bases left in between. The CDR3 sequence is 15 residues long. The CDR3 DNA sequence: TGTGCCAGCAGCCTCCAGGGTGGGGCCTACAATGAGCAGTTCTTC. Amino acids: CASSLQGGAYNEQFF.

The rearrangement joins TRBV2 to TRBJ2-1, with D uncertain. The CDR3 extends over 15 amino acids. Trimming took 1 base from V and 0 from J, leaving 7 bases between them. Germline assignment: CDR1 SNHLY and CDR2 FYNNEI. The CDR3 is CASSEEGGSYNEQFF. The CDR3 nucleotides read TGTGCCAGCAGTGAAGAGGGTGGCTCCTACAATGAGCAGTTCTTC.

V is TRBV7-6 and J is TRBJ2-3; 13 nucleotides match TRBD2. Germline-derived CDR1 and CDR2 are SGHVS and FNYEAQ. The V segment lost 5 bases and the J segment 9 bases; nucleotides outside the gene matches: 14. CDR3 length: 17 amino acids. CDR3 coding DNA: TGTGCCAGCAGCCCCGGGACTAGCGGGGCCGTGTCAGGGACGCAGTATTTT. Amino acid sequence: CASSPGTSGAVSGTQYF.

The table lists this clonotype with a few counts. This chain joins TRBV10-1 and TRBJ2-1, with 10 bases lining up with TRBD2. J was trimmed by 2 bases and V by 6 bases; bases with no gene match: 7. Per the germline V gene, CDR1 is WNHNN and CDR2 is SYGVQD (reference sequence). The CDR3 consists of 16 residues. Written as DNA, the CDR3 is TGCGCCAGCAGCTTCGGACTAGCGGCCCCCTACAATGAGCAGTTCTTC. Its translation is CASSFGLAAPYNEQFF.

The rearrangement joins TRBV6-1 to TRBJ1-2, with D unclear. The germline V gene has CDR1 MNHNS and CDR2 SASEGT. Trimming left V 11 bases short and J 3 bases short, with 13 bases between. This CDR3 region has 12 residues. CDR3 DNA: TGTGCCTACAAGCCAGGTGACTATGGCTACACCTTC. It codes for CAYKPGDYGYTF.

The chain uses TRBV21-1 and TRBJ1-2. TRBV21-1 is designated a pseudogene. This CDR3 is built from 14 residues. The CDR3 DNA sequence: TGTGCCAGCAGCACAGACAGCCGGAACTATGGCTACACCTTC. Its translation: CASSTDSRNYGYTF.

There are a few counts of this clonotype. The chain combines TRBV13 with TRBJ2-3, with 8 bases matching TRBD2. The CDR3 has 14 residues. V lost 5 bases to trimming and J lost 2 bases; unmatched junction nucleotides: 3. Germline CDR1 PRHDT, CDR2 FYEKMQ (reference sequence). For the CDR3, the DNA is TGTGCCAGCAGCCTAGCGGGTAACACAGATACGCAGTATTTT. Protein sequence: CASSLAGNTDTQYF.

The chain joins TRBV12-3 or TRBV12-4 to TRBJ2-3; no definite D call. V was shortened by 8 bases and J by 1 base, with 13 bases between the two germline ends. The CDR3 is 14 amino acids. In DNA form, the CDR3 reads TGTGCCAGCGCCCCGTTAAGGGGCACAGATACGCAGTATTTT. This translates into CASAPLRGTDTQYF.

This clonotype has ten or more counts. The chain has TRBV24-1 and TRBJ2-6, with D unresolved. V was pared by 4 bases and J by 0 bases, with 3 bases between. Germline CDR1 and CDR2: KGHDR and SFDVKD. The CDR3 consists of 14 residues. DNA of the CDR3: TGTGCCACCAGTGACACCTCTGGGGCCAACGTCCTGACTTTC. Its protein product is CATSDTSGANVLTF.

This clonotype was counted many times. The J gene is TRBJ2-2, the V gene TRBV5-6; 11 bases line up with TRBD2. The CDR3 is 16 amino acids. The V segment lost 4 bases and the J segment 2 bases; nucleotides outside the gene matches: 4. CDR1 and CDR2 from the germline V gene are SGHDT and YYEEEE. CDR3 loop: CASSPGTSGNTGELFF. The CDR3 coding sequence is TGTGCCAGCAGCCCAGGGACTAGCGGTAACACCGGGGAGCTGTTTTTT. The complete variable domain, with remaining parts taken from reference TRBV5-6 and TRBJ2-2, reads DAGVTQSPTHLIKTRGQQVTLRCSPKSGHDTVSWYQQALGQGPQFIFQYYEEEERQRGNFPDRFSGHQFPNYSSELNVNALLLGDSALYLCASSPGTSGNTGELFFGEGSRLTVL.

By share, this clonotype ranks as large. The chain couples TRBV28 to TRBJ2-1; 11 positions agree with TRBD2. With V trimmed by 0 bases and J by 0 bases, 1 base remained unmatched. Germline CDR1 reads MDHEN; CDR2 reads SYDVKM. The CDR3 contains 17 residues. The CDR3 region is CASSLWTSGDSYNEQFF. CDR3 DNA sequence: TGTGCCAGCAGTTTATGGACTAGCGGGGACTCCTACAATGAGCAGTTCTTC.

This clonotype was seen repeatedly, ten times or more. The V call is TRBV20-1, the J call TRBJ2-7; D is unclear. The ends were cut back, 1 base at V and 6 bases at J, with 10 bases in the middle. The germline gives CDR1 DFQATT, CDR2 SNEGSKA (reference sequence). The CDR3 covers 12 residues. The CDR3 here is CSARAREVEQYF. CDR3 bases: TGCAGTGCTAGAGCTCGCGAGGTCGAGCAGTACTTC.

A few counts support this clonotype. The V and J genes are TRBV12-3 or TRBV12-4 and TRBJ2-7, with a weak D call TRBD2 (6 bases). This CDR3 is 15 amino acids long. V gave up 5 bases and J gave up 0 bases, with 14 bases separating them. This CDR3 is CASSGGTASSYEQYF. For the CDR3, the DNA is TGTGCCAGCAGTGGAGGGACGGCGAGCTCCTACGAGCAGTACTTC.

This clonotype was found a few times. CDR3 coding DNA: TGCAGTGCTCTTCGACTGCCTAGCGGAAGGGTCCACAATGAGCAGTTCTTC. It yields the protein CSALRLPSGRVHNEQFF. The V and J genes are TRBV20-1 and TRBJ2-1, with TRBD2 matching 7 bases. The CDR3 has 17 residues. Germline V CDR1 and CDR2: DFQATT, SNEGSKA (reference sequence). V shed 5 bases, J shed 5 bases, and the junction held 18 bases outside the gene matches.